This paragraph reports one TCR beta chain. No antigen is known for it. It was the approximately 130-subject validation cohort, separate from the 666-subject first cohort, to which the donors belonged. Only in-frame clones appear in the TCRdb table, and some are missing; sequencing was by immunoSEQ multiplex PCR. Of 160,000 or so clones in the sample, 70% to 90% were seen once. These data are taken from a study of cytomegalovirus exposure and HLA in healthy donors. The CDR3 covers 15 residues. The V gene's germline CDR1 is LNHDA and CDR2 SQIVND (reference sequence). V was clipped by 4 bases and J by 0 bases, with 9 bases between them. Findings of the study overall: A list of roughly 180 TCR beta chains associated with cytomegalovirus was given.

The genes are TRBV19 and TRBJ1-4, with D unclear. The TCR was taken from a man aged 18-30 years in good health and CMV-seronegative. Sequencing input: PBMCs. The CDR3 DNA reads TGTGCCAGTAGTAAAGCGATCACAACTAATGAAAAACTGTTTTTT. Translated: CASSKAITTNEKLFF.